The count of the clone carrying this TCR beta chain is one. Germline V gene sequence: CDR1 SGDLS, CDR2 YYNGEE. V was pared by 0 bases and J by 9 bases, with 13 bases between. The CDR3 contains 14 residues. Using immunoSEQ multiplex PCR, the repertoire was profiled, and TCRdb retains in-frame clones only, with some absent. Of about 190,000 clones in the sample, approximately 73% are singletons; the top ten hold less than 20%. This sample is drawn from a study of blood T cell repertoires in COVID-19. The sample taken for sequencing was PBMCs or T cells enriched from blood (not recorded which). The chain recombines TRBV9 with TRBJ2-1; maybe TRBD2 (6 bases). This receptor was taken from a woman between 45 and 60 years old with acute COVID-19. This CDR3 is CASSVAMLATEQFF. Written as DNA, the CDR3 is TGTGCCAGCAGCGTAGCTATGCTAGCGACTGAGCAGTTCTTC.